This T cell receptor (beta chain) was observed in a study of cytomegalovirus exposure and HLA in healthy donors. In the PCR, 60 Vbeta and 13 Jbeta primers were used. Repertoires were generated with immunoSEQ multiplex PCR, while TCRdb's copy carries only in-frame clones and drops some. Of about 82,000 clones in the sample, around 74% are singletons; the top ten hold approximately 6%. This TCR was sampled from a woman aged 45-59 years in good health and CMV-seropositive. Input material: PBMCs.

The CDR3 nucleotides read TGTGCCAGCAGCCACCTAGCGGGAGCCTCCTACGAGCAGTACTTC. Residues: CASSHLAGASYEQYF. This chain uses TRBV28 with TRBJ2-7; the match to TRBD2 covers 10 bases. The germline V gene encodes CDR1 MDHEN and CDR2 SYDVKM. This CDR3 is built from 15 residues. With V trimmed by 6 bases and J by 0 bases, 5 bases remained unmatched.